In its sample, the clone carrying this TCR beta chain was seen once. Antigen specificity is unknown. The length of the CDR3 is 13 residues. Germline V lookup: CDR1 SQVTM, CDR2 ANQGSEA. Trimming removed 1 base from V and 3 bases from J, with 8 bases in between. This sample stems from a study of CD8+CD57+ T cells in acquired aplastic anemia. The wider study: DNA recovered from sorted CD4+ and CD8+ cells had a mean of approximately 3.5 ug. Findings of the study overall: Researchers reported that CD8+ Simpson's diversity was not significantly different in patients versus controls.

Genomic DNA, serving as template, underwent TCR beta VDJ and CDR3 profiling. In TCRdb, the reads were re-called with MiXCR into one record per CDR3 protein. This sample has 250,000 or so distinct CDR3 sequences, with around 46% found just once. Selection for sequencing was limited to patients who had shown CD8+CD57+ cell expansion by flow cytometry. Each patient carried a diagnosis of severe acquired aplastic anemia. No therapy was given to patients before blood sampling. The V call is TRBV29-1, the J call TRBJ2-3; maybe TRBD1 (6 bases). The sample consisted of sorted CD4+, CD8+, or CD8+CD57+ T cells (not recorded which) from PBMCs. This TCR was sampled from a human donor with aplastic anemia. In DNA form, the CDR3 reads TGCAGCGTTGAAGGGACAGTAACAGATACGCAGTATTTT. Its translation: CSVEGTVTDTQYF.